The present TCR beta chain was sequenced within a study of blood T cell repertoires in COVID-19. About the research overall: Material from acute and convalescent COVID-19 was sourced from the United States, Italy and Spain. PBMCs, B-cell-depleted T cells, or T cells were the source of the cDNA or gDNA that made up the material.

CDR1 and CDR2 (germline): SEHNR, FQNEAQ (reference sequence). The CDR3 runs 14 residues. Unmatched junction bases numbered 9, after V lost 3 bases and J lost 7 bases. Repertoires were generated with immunoSEQ multiplex PCR, while TCRdb's copy carries only in-frame clones and drops some. The data contain about 140,000 clones, about 90% of them singletons. The age range of participants was 18 to 89 years, with residence in approximately 25 US areas. Two negative PCRs, clearance, or symptom resolution were required of recovered Cohort 3 donors. This receptor was taken from a man in his fifties or sixties who had recovered from COVID-19. Sequencing was carried out using PBMCs or T cells enriched from blood (not recorded which). V usage is TRBV7-9 and J usage is TRBJ2-7, with 7 bases identical to TRBD1. CDR3 region: CASSFTGAPPEQYF. The CDR3 DNA reads as TGTGCCAGCAGCTTCACAGGGGCGCCACCGGAGCAGTACTTC.